The present T cell receptor (beta chain) was sequenced within a study of blood T cell repertoires in COVID-19. The junction had 1 base not matched to a gene; V was cut back by 6 bases and J by 3 bases. Germline CDR1 reads SGHRS; CDR2 reads YFSETQ. There are 12 residues in the CDR3. The method was immunoSEQ multiplex PCR; TCRdb's version includes in-frame clones alone and lacks a portion of them. Here the sample spans a few hundred thousand clones, 80% to 95% being singletons. What was sequenced was PBMCs or T cells enriched from blood (not recorded which). The chain joins TRBV5-1 to TRBJ2-5, with TRBD1 matching 8 bases. This clonotype was obtained from a woman in her thirties or forties who had been exposed to COVID-19. CDR3 protein: CASKQGEETQYF. Written as DNA, the CDR3 is TGCGCCAGCAAACAGGGGGAAGAGACCCAGTACTTC.